Sequencing of this TCR beta chain was carried out in a study of regulatory T cells in long-lasting Graves disease. This clonotype came up many times. The time point is: persistent/refractory GD, antithyroid drugs over 5 years with positive TRAb. RNA isolated from PBMCs was used to make the TCR library. CDR1 MNHNS and CDR2 SASEGT come from the germline V gene. This CDR3 has 16 amino acids. Arm-PCR of CDR3 regions and iRepertoire HTBI primers were used to build TCR beta libraries. TCRdb ran MiXCR on the multiplex PCR reads and lists one entry per CDR3 protein. The sample records about 290,000 distinct CDR3 sequences, roughly a fifth being singletons.

This sample comprised peripheral blood mononuclear cells (PBMCs), obtained when the disease was refractory, from a patient treated with antithyroid drugs. This receptor was identified in a female donor with Graves disease. The rearrangement uses TRBV6-1 and TRBJ1-6; 9 bases map to TRBD1. DNA for the CDR3: TGTGCAGCTGGAGATCCGACAGGGGGCTATAATTCACCCCTCCACTTT. Protein sequence: CAAGDPTGGYNSPLHF.